Shown below are 13 T cell receptor beta chains from a single sample sequenced in a study of tumor-infiltrating lymphocytes in oesophageal squamous cell carcinoma. Via MiXCR, TCRdb re-called the PCR reads, giving one row per CDR3 protein. This sample carries some 14,000 distinct CDR3 sequences, more than 45% of them seen once, and the ten largest clones take roughly an eighth. Sequenced sample: blood. All receptors come from a female donor with esophageal squamous cell carcinoma.

This clonotype has only a few counts. The chain is built from TRBV20-1 and TRBJ2-1; D is possibly TRBD2 (6 bases). Germline CDR1 reads DFQATT; CDR2 reads SNEGSKA (reference sequence). Trimming pared 0 bases from V and 3 bases from J, leaving 9 bases between. The CDR3 contains 14 residues. CDR3 in DNA: TGCAGTGCTAGAGATAGGAGGGGCTACAATGAGCAGTTCTTC. Translation gives CSARDRRGYNEQFF.

This clonotype was seen just once. V usage is TRBV7-9 and J usage is TRBJ1-4; D remains ambiguous. The CDR3 runs 13 residues. V was cut by 3 bases and J by 6 bases, with 8 bases left in between. Germline loops: CDR1 SEHNR, CDR2 FQNEAQ (reference sequence). In nucleotides, the CDR3 is TGTGCCAGCAGCTTGATGGGGTATGAAAAACTGTTTTTT. Translated, it gives CASSLMGYEKLFF. Full variable domain (outside the CDR3, taken from reference TRBV7-9 and TRBJ1-4): DTGVSQNPRHKITKRGQNVTFRCDPISEHNRLYWYRQTLGQGPEFLTYFQNEAQLEKSRLLSDRFSAERPKGSFSTLEIQRTEQGDSAMYLCASSLMGYEKLFFGSGTQLSVL.

The rearrangement uses TRBV7-2 and TRBJ1-5; 7 positions agree with TRBD1. Per the germline V gene, CDR1 is SGHTA and CDR2 is FQGNSA. This CDR3 has 13 amino acids. V dropped 2 bases and J dropped 6; count of bases not matched to a gene: 1. The CDR3 DNA follows: TGTGCCAGCAGCTTACAGGGGGGTCAGCCCCAGCATTTT. This gives the protein CASSLQGGQPQHF.

The chain carries TRBV7-3 and TRBJ2-3; perhaps D is TRBD1 or TRBD2 (5 bases each). Between the trimmed V and J ends, which lost 5 bases and 14 bases, there was a span of 23 bases. Germline CDR1 and CDR2: SGHTA and FQGTGA. The CDR3 is made up of 14 amino acids. The CDR3 nucleotides read TGTGCCAGCAGCCTGGGACGGAACACCGGGGAGCTGTATTTT. This gives the protein CASSLGRNTGELYF.

This clonotype is judged medium-sized. V gene TRBV11-2 combines with J gene TRBJ2-3, with 12 bases fitting TRBD2. V shed 5 bases, J shed 3 bases, and the junction held 12 bases outside the gene matches. This CDR3 comprises 18 residues. The germline gives CDR1 SGHAT, CDR2 FQNNGV. CDR3 nucleotides: TGTGCCAGCAGCAAACGTTTGACTAGCGGGGGCCGAACAGATACGCAGTATTTT. Residues: CASSKRLTSGGRTDTQYF.

The V gene is TRBV7-2, the J gene TRBJ2-3; 10 bases agree with TRBD2. The end of the DNA aligns better with TRBJ2-7, so the J call may be wrong. The germline V gene encodes CDR1 SGHTA and CDR2 FQGNSA. This CDR3 contains 15 residues. CDR3 sequence reads: CASSLGVAGGYEQYF. The CDR3 bases are TGTGCCAGCAGCCTTGGGGTAGCGGGGGGTTACGAGCAGTACTTC.

Comments on this clonotype: This CDR3 is missing its conserved last phenylalanine or tryptophan, likely due to a read error. The limits of the CDR3 on the DNA are not certain, so only TCRdb's listed CDR3 is given. The chain employs TRBV7-8 and TRBJ2-3; the listed D gene, TRBD2, was not tested against the DNA. With termini counted, the CDR3 has 13 amino acids. Germline V CDR1 and CDR2: SGHVS, FQNEAQ. The CDR3 sequence: CASSATRTNEQFS.

The chain joins TRBV7-8 to TRBJ2-2; 8 bases align to TRBD2. This CDR3 comprises 15 residues. V trimming: 5 bases; J trimming: 7 bases; junction bases outside the gene matches: 9. CDR1 and CDR2 from the germline V gene are SGHVS and FQNEAQ. The CDR3 nucleotides are TGTGCCAGCAGCCCGCGGTCTAGCGGGTACGGGGAGCTGTTTTTT. This codes for CASSPRSSGYGELFF. Supplemented by reference TRBV7-8 and TRBJ2-2, the full variable domain reads GAGVSQSPRYKVAKRGQDVALRCDPISGHVSLFWYQQALGQGPEFLTYFQNEAQLDKSGLPSDRFFAERPEGSVSTLKIQRTQQEDSAVYLCASSPRSSGYGELFFGEGSRLTVL.

The rearrangement uses TRBV7-2 and TRBJ2-1; TRBD2 might be the D (5 bases). Trimming stripped 1 base from V and 9 bases from J, with 13 bases between. The CDR3 totals 14 residues. The V gene's germline CDR1 is SGHTA and CDR2 FQGNSA. The CDR3 loop is CASSLERQAGEQFF. CDR3 coding DNA: TGTGCCAGCAGCTTAGAGCGGCAGGCCGGTGAGCAGTTCTTC.

The rearrangement joins TRBV20-1 to TRBJ2-7, with D uncertain. The J call could be wrong; TRBJ2-1 is a better fit for the DNA end. Germline V gene sequence: CDR1 DFQATT, CDR2 SNEGSKA (reference sequence). The CDR3 has 12 residues. In DNA, the CDR3 is TGCAGTGCTTTTAGTTACGCAAATGAGCAGTTCTTC. Translated: CSAFSYANEQFF.

This sequence joins TRBV11-2 and TRBJ2-7; 9 bases map to TRBD1. The CDR3 contains 14 residues. Germline assignment: CDR1 SGHAT and CDR2 FQNNGV. J was trimmed by 2 bases and V by 5 bases; bases with no gene match: 4. CDR3 region: CASSLGTGTYEQYF. CDR3 in DNA: TGTGCCAGCAGCCTCGGGACAGGGACCTACGAGCAGTACTTC.

This chain links TRBV27 with TRBJ2-7; tentative D call: TRBD1 (5 bases). Matching the DNA end better, TRBJ2-5 makes the J call doubtful. Looked up from germline, CDR1 is MNHEY and CDR2 is SMNVEV (reference sequence). The CDR3 runs to 16 residues. The CDR3 loop is CASSFLGTGPGETQYF. The CDR3 coding sequence is TGTGCCAGCAGTTTTCTCGGAACAGGACCAGGGGAGACCCAGTACTTC.

This clonotype is classed as medium-sized. This chain links TRBV25-1 with TRBJ2-1; D might be TRBD1 (8 bases). Germline values: CDR1 MGHDK, CDR2 SYGVNS. Trimming cost V 1 base and J 4 bases, with 14 bases left between them. The CDR3 extends over 16 amino acids. CDR3 nucleotide sequence: TGTGCCAGCAGTGAATTGGGGGGGACAGGTTACAATGAGCAGTTCTTC. Its translation is CASSELGGTGYNEQFF.